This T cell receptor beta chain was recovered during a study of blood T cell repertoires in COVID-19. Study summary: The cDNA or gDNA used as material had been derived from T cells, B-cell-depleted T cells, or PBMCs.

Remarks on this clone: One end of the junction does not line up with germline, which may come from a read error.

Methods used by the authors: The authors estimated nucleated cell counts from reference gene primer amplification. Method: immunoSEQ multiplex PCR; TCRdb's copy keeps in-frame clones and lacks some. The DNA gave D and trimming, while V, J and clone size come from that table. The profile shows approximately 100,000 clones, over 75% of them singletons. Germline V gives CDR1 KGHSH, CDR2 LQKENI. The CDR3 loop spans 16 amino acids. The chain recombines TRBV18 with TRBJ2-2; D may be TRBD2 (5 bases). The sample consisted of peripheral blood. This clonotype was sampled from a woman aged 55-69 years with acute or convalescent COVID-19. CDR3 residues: CASSPQGGPNSGELFF. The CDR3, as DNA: TGTGCCAGCTCACCACAAGGCGGGCCGAACTCCGGGGAGCTGTTTTTT. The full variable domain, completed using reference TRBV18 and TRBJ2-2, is NAGVMQNPRHLVRRRGQEARLRCSPMKGHSHVYWYRQLPEEGLKFMVYLQKENIIDESGMPKERFSAEFPKEGPSILRIQQVVRGDSAAYFCASSPQGGPNSGELFFGEGSRLTVL.